These 12 T cell receptor beta chains share one sample of origin, sequenced in a study of regulatory T cells in long-lasting Graves disease. Libraries of TCR beta came from iRepertoire HTBI primers plus Arm-PCR of CDR3 regions. TCRdb re-called the multiplex PCR reads with MiXCR, one entry per CDR3 protein. This table holds around 470,000 distinct CDR3 sequences, around 13% found once. Regarding time point: newly diagnosed GD, antithyroid drugs for less than 3 months. Extracted PBMC RNA gave rise to the TCR library. The same data also went into a second study, on T cells in Graves' hyperthyroidism and ophthalmopathy.

Sequenced here: peripheral blood mononuclear cells (PBMCs), sampled at new diagnosis, from a patient treated with antithyroid drugs. The receptor source for this set is a woman aged 45 to 65 with Graves disease.

This clonotype has just a few counts. V gene TRBV4-1 combines with J gene TRBJ2-7; no firm D call. The CDR3 has 14 amino acids. Germline CDR1 reads MGHRA; CDR2 reads YSYEKL. V lost 3 bases and J lost 3, with 12 bases in between. The chain's CDR3 is CASSQLGSGYEQYF. CDR3 coding DNA: TGCGCCAGCAGCCAGTTAGGATCTGGCTACGAGCAGTACTTC.

CDR3 protein: CASSYFGGGNEQFF. The CDR3 coding sequence is TGTGCCAGCAGTTACTTTGGGGGGGGAAATGAGCAGTTCTTC. This chain connects TRBV7-6 to TRBJ2-1; TRBD2 aligns across 7 bases. The trim removed 6 bases at V and 7 bases at J, leaving 9 bases unmatched. The CDR3 length is 14 residues. Per germline, CDR1 SGHVS and CDR2 FNYEAQ.

At least ten counts were recorded for this clonotype. J is TRBJ2-1 and V is TRBV7-9, with TRBD2 identical over 8 bases. This CDR3 spans 17 amino acids. Germline-derived CDR1 and CDR2 are SEHNR and FQNEAQ (reference sequence). V shed 5 bases, J shed 0 bases, and the junction held 9 bases outside the gene matches. In DNA form, the CDR3 reads TGTGCCAGCAGCCACTCGGGAGGGCTCGGCTCCTACAATGAGCAGTTCTTC. Translating it yields CASSHSGGLGSYNEQFF.

This clonotype was observed a few times. This chain connects TRBV3-1 to TRBJ1-2; D may be TRBD1 (5 bases). CDR3 length equals 15 residues. V lost 3 bases to trimming and J lost 4 bases, with 15 bases between them. From germline, CDR1 is LGHDT and CDR2 YNNKEL (reference sequence). CDR3 sequence (DNA): TGTGCCAGCAGCCATCCCCAGGGTGGCTTCTATGGCTACACCTTC. It encodes CASSHPQGGFYGYTF.

Points on this clonotype: This may be a read error: a much more frequent sequence differs by one nucleotide. This sequence joins TRBV27 and TRBJ1-2; unclear D gene. Per germline, CDR1 MNHEY and CDR2 SMNVEV (reference sequence). This CDR3 is built from 14 residues. The CDR3 loop reads CASRLSVGNYGYAF. The CDR3 nucleotides are TGTGCCAGCAGACTATCGGTGGGAAACTATGGCTACGCCTTC.

This clonotype has ten or more counts. The V and J genes are TRBV2 and TRBJ1-5; D is unclear. Germline-derived CDR1 and CDR2 are SNHLY and FYNNEI. The CDR3 spans 13 residues. V lost 7 bases to trimming and J lost 3 bases, with 10 bases between them. CDR3 DNA sequence: TGTGCCAGCAAAGGGATTGTCAATCAGCCCCAGCATTTT. It specifies CASKGIVNQPQHF. The whole variable domain, filled in from reference TRBV2 and TRBJ1-5, reads EPEVTQTPSHQVTQMGQEVILRCVPISNHLYFYWYRQILGQKVEFLVSFYNNEISEKSEIFDDQFSVERPDGSNFTLKIRSTKLEDSAMYFCASKGIVNQPQHFGDGTRLSIL.

This clonotype was detected a few times. The chain recombines TRBV7-9 with TRBJ1-4; 8 nucleotides match TRBD1. V trimming: 4 bases; J trimming: 5 bases; junction bases outside the gene matches: 9. The germline CDR1 and CDR2 sequences are SEHNR and FQNEAQ (reference sequence). The CDR3 covers 16 residues. CDR3 bases: TGTGCCAGCAGCTCCTGGGGACAGGTTAAGAATGAAAAACTGTTTTTT. This gives the protein CASSSWGQVKNEKLFF.

This clonotype has at least ten counts. The chain uses TRBV7-9 and TRBJ1-6, with 10 bases fitting TRBD1. CDR3 length: 17 residues. J gave up 7 bases and V 5 bases, and 11 bases lay outside the gene matches. Germline loops: CDR1 SEHNR, CDR2 FQNEAQ (reference sequence). CDR3 nucleotide sequence: TGTGCCAGCAGCGCGAGACGTCCGGGACAGGGGAATTCACCCCTCCACTTT. Its protein is CASSARRPGQGNSPLHF.

The sample holds a few counts of this clonotype. The junction shows a germline mismatch at one end, possibly a read error. The chain links TRBV5-1 to TRBJ2-5; D call uncertain. Germline V gene sequence: CDR1 SGHRS, CDR2 YFSETQ. The CDR3 consists of 15 residues. The CDR3 DNA follows: TGCGCCAGCAGCCCGGATGTGGGGAATCAAGGGACCCAGTACTTC. Its translation: CASSPDVGNQGTQYF.

This clonotype was detected many times. The V gene is TRBV29-1, the J gene TRBJ2-6, with D unresolved. The CDR3 has 13 amino acids. Germline CDR1 SQVTM, CDR2 ANQGSEA. Between the trimmed V and J ends, which lost 6 bases and 1 base, there was a span of 7 bases. DNA of the CDR3: TGCAGCGTACGAATATCTGGGGCCAACGTCCTGACTTTC. Residues: CSVRISGANVLTF.

This clonotype has ten or more counts. The genes are TRBV28 and TRBJ2-1; no clear D gene. This CDR3 region has 11 residues. The germline V gene has CDR1 MDHEN and CDR2 SYDVKM. Deletions cut 0 bases from V and 9 bases from J, with 3 bases between. The DNA of the CDR3 is TGTGCCAGCAGTTTATGGGGTGAGCAGTTCTTC. Its protein is CASSLWGEQFF.

Here the CDR3 reads CASSQAVGLAEHNEQFF. CDR3 in DNA: TGCGCCAGCAGCCAAGCCGTCGGACTAGCGGAACACAATGAGCAGTTCTTC. The chain couples TRBV4-1 to TRBJ2-1; 10 bases fit TRBD2. The length of the CDR3 is 17 residues. In germline, CDR1 is MGHRA, CDR2 YSYEKL. Losses at the gene ends were 1 base for V and 5 bases for J; bases not matched to a gene: 8.